Listed below are T cell receptor beta chains from one sample, sequenced in a study of cytomegalovirus exposure and HLA in healthy donors. Sequencing was performed with immunoSEQ multiplex PCR; in TCRdb, only in-frame clones are kept and a portion is missing. The table shows around 240,000 clones, with nearly 90% occurring only once. Sequencing was performed on PBMCs. The source of these receptors is a woman aged 18-35 years in good health and CMV-seronegative. Each CDR3 is given with its conserved first and last residue. A D gene is named only where the DNA matches it firmly. The size of a clone is reported for some rows only, either as once, few or many, or as a class for expanded clones.

V gene	J gene	clone size	CDR3 length	D gene	CDR3 protein	CDR3 DNA
TRBV19	TRBJ1-2	.	15	TRBD1	CASSIAAGGIYGYTF	TGTGCCAGTAGTATAGCGGCAGGGGGCATCTATGGCTACACCTTC
TRBV10-2	TRBJ1-5	.	17	TRBD1	CASSESIWTGVNQPQHF	TGCGCCAGCAGTGAGTCGATTTGGACAGGGGTTAATCAGCCCCAGCATTTT
TRBV7-9	TRBJ2-2	.	13	.	CASSLDGSGELFF	TGTGCCAGCAGCTTAGACGGGTCCGGGGAGCTGTTTTTT
TRBV7-9	TRBJ2-1	.	14	.	CASTRTVTYNEQFF	TGTGCCAGCACTCGGACAGTGACATACAATGAGCAGTTCTTC
TRBV6-5	TRBJ1-1	.	11	.	CASSRGTEAFF	TGTGCCAGCAGTCGGGGCACTGAAGCTTTCTTT
TRBV9	TRBJ2-5	.	16	TRBD2	CASSVGGAGGQETQYF	TGTGCCAGCAGCGTCGGTGGAGCGGGGGGCCAAGAGACCCAGTACTTC
TRBV5-1	TRBJ1-2	few	13	TRBD1	CASSMDRGLGYTF	TGCGCCAGCAGCATGGACAGGGGGCTCGGCTACACCTTC
TRBV27	TRBJ1-5	once	14	.	CASSLFFGVWPQHF	TGTGCCAGCAGTTTATTCTTCGGGGTTTGGCCCCAGCATTTT
TRBV4-1	TRBJ1-1	.	17	TRBD1	CASSQVPGQGLNTEAFF	TGCGCCAGCAGCCAAGTCCCGGGACAGGGCTTGAACACTGAAGCTTTCTTT
TRBV6-5	TRBJ1-2	.	16	.	CASSYNLNVGHLGYTF	TGTGCCAGCAGTTACAACTTGAATGTGGGCCACCTTGGCTACACCTTC
TRBV21-1	TRBJ1-5	.	17	.	CASSKGNRLIGYQPQHF	TGTGCCAGCAGCAAAGGAAATCGACTTATAGGTTATCAGCCCCAGCATTTT
TRBV27	TRBJ2-5	.	14	.	CASSLSTNQETQYF	TGTGCCAGCAGTTTATCTACAAACCAAGAGACCCAGTACTTC
TRBV29-1	TRBJ2-1	.	15	.	CSVPTGTRYNNEQFF	TGCAGCGTCCCGACCGGGACAAGATACAACAATGAGCAGTTCTTC
TRBV2	TRBJ2-5	.	16	TRBD2	CASSVGLAGGQETQYF	TGTGCCAGCAGTGTAGGACTAGCGGGGGGTCAAGAGACCCAGTACTTC
TRBV7-2	TRBJ2-1	.	17	TRBD2	CASSLAHLAGGYNEQFF	TGTGCCAGCAGCTTAGCCCATCTAGCGGGGGGCTACAATGAGCAGTTCTTC
TRBV10-3	TRBJ2-2	.	14	.	CAINPGSNTGELFF	TGTGCCATCAACCCGGGGTCGAACACCGGGGAGCTGTTTTTT
TRBV6-5	TRBJ1-6	.	16	.	CASSYSRDFRNSPLHF	TGTGCCAGCAGTTACTCTAGGGACTTCAGGAATTCACCCCTCCACTTT
TRBV7-3	TRBJ2-1	.	14	TRBD2	CASSSRLAGTEQFF	TGTGCCAGCAGCTCAAGACTAGCGGGGACCGAGCAGTTCTTC
TRBV19	TRBJ1-1	.	14	.	CASSDQQGNTEAFF	TGTGCCAGTAGCGACCAACAGGGGAACACTGAAGCTTTCTTT
TRBV5-6	TRBJ2-2	.	16	TRBD2	CASSPLISGGAGELFF	TGTGCCAGCAGCCCGCTTATTAGCGGGGGGGCCGGGGAGCTGTTTTTT
TRBV19	TRBJ1-4	.	14	TRBD1	CASSWDRGNEKLFF	TGTGCCAGTAGTTGGGACAGGGGGAATGAAAAACTGTTTTTT
TRBV29-1	TRBJ2-2	.	15	TRBD1	CSVQWTGQDTGELFF	TGCAGCGTTCAGTGGACAGGACAAGACACCGGGGAGCTGTTTTTT
TRBV6-6	TRBJ1-2	.	12	.	CAILAANYGYTF	TGTGCCATCCTGGCAGCTAACTATGGCTACACCTTC
TRBV9	TRBJ2-3	.	17	TRBD2	CASSEERAGRSTDTQYF	TGTGCCAGCAGCGAGGAAAGAGCGGGGCGTAGCACAGATACGCAGTATTTT
TRBV4-3	TRBJ2-5	.	19	TRBD2	CASSQEPGFGGSGGSTQYF	TGCGCCAGCAGCCAAGAGCCAGGGTTTGGTGGTAGCGGGGGATCAACCCAGTACTTC
TRBV11-2	TRBJ2-1	.	12	.	CASSPTRGEQFF	TGTGCCAGCAGCCCCACCCGCGGGGAGCAGTTCTTC
TRBV27	TRBJ2-3	.	15	.	CASSLGRPSTDTQYF	TGTGCCAGCAGTTTAGGCCGCCCTAGCACAGATACGCAGTATTTT
TRBV5-4	TRBJ2-7	few	19	TRBD1	CASSLALKVRQGADYEQYF	TGTGCCAGCAGCTTGGCCTTGAAAGTGAGACAGGGCGCTGACTACGAGCAGTACTTC
TRBV19	TRBJ1-2	once	14	TRBD1	CASSIWTGNHGYTF	TGTGCCAGTAGTATATGGACAGGGAACCATGGCTACACCTTC
TRBV2	TRBJ1-1	.	14	TRBD1	CASSESLRGTEAFF	TGTGCCAGCAGTGAGAGCCTCAGGGGGACTGAAGCTTTCTTT
TRBV6-4	TRBJ2-2	.	13	.	CASSGTVDGELFF	TGTGCCAGCTCAGGGACTGTAGACGGGGAGCTGTTTTTT
TRBV7-9	TRBJ1-6	.	16	.	CASSLTGGVDNSPLHF	TGTGCCAGCAGCTTAACGGGGGGGGTGGATAATTCACCCCTCCACTTT
TRBV28	TRBJ1-2	.	12	.	CASSPGLPKGTF	TGTGCCAGCAGTCCGGGACTCCCGAAGGGCACCTTC
TRBV5-1	TRBJ2-3	.	13	.	CASSGGATDTQYF	TGCGCCAGCAGTGGGGGGGCCACAGATACGCAGTATTTT
TRBV19	TRBJ1-5	.	15	TRBD1	CASSIGGRGQQPQHF	TGTGCCAGTAGTATAGGGGGAAGGGGGCAACAGCCCCAGCATTTT
TRBV2	TRBJ1-6	.	15	TRBD1	CASMDPRQGNSPLHF	TGTGCCAGCATGGACCCACGACAGGGAAATTCACCCCTCCACTTT
TRBV30	TRBJ1-5	.	17	TRBD1	CAWSRGTGGYSNQPQHF	TGTGCCTGGAGCCGAGGGACAGGCGGATATAGCAATCAGCCCCAGCATTTT
TRBV4-1	TRBJ2-1	.	13	.	CASSLTGWNEQFF	TGCGCCAGCAGCCTAACAGGGTGGAATGAGCAGTTCTTC
TRBV28	TRBJ1-6	.	14	.	CASTPVRVDSPLHF	TGTGCCAGCACCCCCGTTCGGGTTGATTCACCCCTCCACTTT
TRBV7-6	TRBJ1-4	once	15	.	CASSWSGETNEKLFF	TGTGCCAGCAGCTGGAGCGGGGAGACTAATGAAAAACTGTTTTTT
TRBV10-2	TRBJ2-5	.	15	.	CASSEGLQGVETQYF	TGCGCCAGCAGTGAGGGTCTCCAGGGTGTGGAGACCCAGTACTTC
TRBV10-3	TRBJ2-7	.	13	TRBD1	CALGTGGSYEQYF	TGTGCCCTAGGGACAGGGGGGAGTTACGAGCAGTACTTC
TRBV10-3	TRBJ2-1	.	18	TRBD2	CAISERNAGTSGVEEQFF	TGTGCCATCAGTGAAAGAAACGCCGGGACTAGCGGGGTAGAAGAGCAGTTCTTC
TRBV7-9	TRBJ1-6	.	17	TRBD1	CASSLALQGDFGSPLHF	TGTGCCAGCAGCTTAGCGCTGCAGGGGGATTTTGGATCACCCCTCCACTTT
TRBV30	TRBJ1-5	.	13	.	CAWSYTDNQPQHF	TGTGCCTGGAGTTACACAGACAATCAGCCCCAGCATTTT
TRBV27	TRBJ2-7	.	14	TRBD1	CASSLDRGSYEQYF	TGTGCCAGCAGTTTGGACAGGGGTAGCTACGAGCAGTACTTC
TRBV5-8	TRBJ2-7	.	15	.	CASSYLQGISYEQYF	TGTGCCAGCAGCTACCTACAGGGAATTTCCTACGAGCAGTACTTC
TRBV5-4	TRBJ2-1	.	16	TRBD2	CASNTLTGGATNEQFF	TGTGCCAGCAACACCCTTACCGGGGGGGCCACAAATGAGCAGTTCTTC
TRBV6-5	TRBJ2-1	once	16	.	CASSYSTGLFYNEQFF	TGTGCCAGCAGTTACTCTACGGGGTTGTTCTACAATGAGCAGTTCTTC
TRBV19	TRBJ1-2	.	14	TRBD1	CASSIDRTGYGYTF	TGTGCCAGTAGTATAGATAGGACAGGCTATGGCTACACCTTC
TRBV4-3	TRBJ1-1	.	18	TRBD1	CASSQDSGGGFMNTEAFF	TGCGCCAGCAGCCAAGATTCAGGGGGAGGATTCATGAACACTGAAGCTTTCTTT
TRBV6-5	TRBJ1-1	.	14	.	CASSYSRGGAEAFF	TGTGCCAGCAGTTACTCGCGGGGAGGGGCTGAAGCTTTCTTT
TRBV7-2	TRBJ2-5	.	17	.	CASSLPRDFTYQETQYF	TGTGCCAGCAGCTTACCCCGGGACTTTACGTACCAAGAGACCCAGTACTTC
TRBV6-5	TRBJ1-5	few	13	TRBD1	CASSYSEGGSQHF	TGTGCCAGCAGTTACTCGGAAGGGGGCTCCCAGCATTTT
TRBV5-1	TRBJ2-3	.	14	.	CASTGHRDTDTQYF	TGCGCCAGCACCGGACACCGCGACACTGATACGCAGTATTTT